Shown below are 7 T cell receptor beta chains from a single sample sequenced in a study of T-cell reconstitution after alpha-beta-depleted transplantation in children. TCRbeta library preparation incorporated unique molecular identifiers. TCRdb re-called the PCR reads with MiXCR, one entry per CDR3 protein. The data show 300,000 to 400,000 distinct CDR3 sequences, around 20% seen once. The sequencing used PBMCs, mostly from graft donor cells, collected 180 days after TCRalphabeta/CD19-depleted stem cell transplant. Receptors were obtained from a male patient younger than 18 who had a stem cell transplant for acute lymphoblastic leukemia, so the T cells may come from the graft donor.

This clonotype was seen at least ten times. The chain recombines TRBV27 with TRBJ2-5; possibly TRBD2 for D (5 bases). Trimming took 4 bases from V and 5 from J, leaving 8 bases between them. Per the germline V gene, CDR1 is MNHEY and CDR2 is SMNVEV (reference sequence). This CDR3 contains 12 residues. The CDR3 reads CASSWRGETQYF. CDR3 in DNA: TGTGCCAGCAGTTGGAGAGGGGAGACCCAGTACTTC.

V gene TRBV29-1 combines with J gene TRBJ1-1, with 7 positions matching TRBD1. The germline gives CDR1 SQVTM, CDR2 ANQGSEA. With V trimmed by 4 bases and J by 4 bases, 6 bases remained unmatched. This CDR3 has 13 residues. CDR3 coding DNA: TGCAGCGTTGTCCGGGACAGCGGCACTGAAGCTTTCTTT. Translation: CSVVRDSGTEAFF.

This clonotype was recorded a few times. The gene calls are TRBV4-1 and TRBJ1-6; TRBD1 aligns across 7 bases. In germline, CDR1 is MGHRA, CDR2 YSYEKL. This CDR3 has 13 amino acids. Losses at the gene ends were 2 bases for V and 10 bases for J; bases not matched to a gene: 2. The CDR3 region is CASSQTTGSPLHF. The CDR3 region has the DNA TGCGCCAGCAGCCAAACGACAGGGTCACCCCTCCACTTT.

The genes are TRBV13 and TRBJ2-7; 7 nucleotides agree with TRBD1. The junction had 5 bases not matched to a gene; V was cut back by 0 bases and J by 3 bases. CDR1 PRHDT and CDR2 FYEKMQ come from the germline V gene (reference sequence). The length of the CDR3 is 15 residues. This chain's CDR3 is CASSLGRDSSYEQYF. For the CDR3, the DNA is TGTGCCAGCAGCTTAGGACGGGACAGCAGCTACGAGCAGTACTTC.

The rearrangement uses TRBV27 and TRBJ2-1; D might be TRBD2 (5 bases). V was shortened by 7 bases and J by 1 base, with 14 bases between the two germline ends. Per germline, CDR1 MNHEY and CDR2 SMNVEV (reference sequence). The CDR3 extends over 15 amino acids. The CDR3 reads CASIIGGGSYNEQFF. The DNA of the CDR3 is TGTGCCAGCATAATCGGTGGAGGTTCCTACAATGAGCAGTTCTTC.

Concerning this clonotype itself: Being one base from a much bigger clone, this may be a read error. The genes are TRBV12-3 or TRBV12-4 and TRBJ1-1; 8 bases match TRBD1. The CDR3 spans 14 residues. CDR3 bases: TGTGCCAGCACCCGACAGGGGACGGACACTGAAGCTTCCTTT. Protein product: CASTRQGTDTEASF.

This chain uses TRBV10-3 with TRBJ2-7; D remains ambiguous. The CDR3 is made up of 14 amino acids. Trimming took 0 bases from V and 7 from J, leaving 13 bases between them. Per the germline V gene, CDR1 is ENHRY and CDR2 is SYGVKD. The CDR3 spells CAISESFALEEQYF. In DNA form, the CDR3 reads TGTGCCATCAGTGAGTCTTTCGCATTGGAAGAGCAGTACTTC.